Many counts were recorded for the clone carrying this T cell receptor beta chain. What it binds is not known. This CDR3 is built from 16 residues. Trimming cost V 5 bases and J 1 base, with 17 bases left between them. The data were obtained in a study of T cells in Graves' hyperthyroidism and ophthalmopathy. Study in general: Peripheral blood was drawn at first diagnosis, prior to all treatment. Findings of the study overall: Blood samples included most of the expanded thyroid clonotypes exceeding 0.001.

Patients were excluded because of uncontrolled infection, other autoimmune disease, pregnancy or lactation. It was at first hyperthyroidism diagnosis, before any ophthalmopathy symptoms, that the blood sample was taken. There were TCR beta CDR3 regions amplified from RNA transcripts. The HTBI primer set was used in a first-round RT-PCR of the TCR CDR3. TCRdb processed the multiplex PCR reads anew with MiXCR; each CDR3 protein has one entry. The sample carries under 750,000 distinct CDR3 sequences, approximately 19% recorded once. The source material was blood. This TCR was recovered from a woman between 50 and 59 years old with Graves' hyperthyroidism that later progressed to Graves' ophthalmopathy. The chain employs TRBV12-3 or TRBV12-4 and TRBJ1-1; no firm D call. CDR3 bases: TGTGCCAGCAGTAAGGGTCTAACCGCGAAGAACACTGAAGCTTTCTTT. This encodes CASSKGLTAKNTEAFF.